A few counts support the clone carrying this T cell receptor beta chain. Its matching antigen is unknown. Of the isolated RNA, all was reverse transcribed, and so the sequenced material was expressed TCRB transcripts. The method was immunoSEQ multiplex PCR; TCRdb's version includes in-frame clones alone and lacks a portion of them. The sample lists 350,000 to 450,000 clones, roughly 16% occurring once. This sample stems from a study of beta chain features in type 1 diabetes. Turning to the study itself: When patients were set against healthy donors, age, gender and cell yields were similar.

Study-level findings and limits: Among patients with Type 1 diabetes, TCRB CDR3s were moderately but significantly shorter in every one of the four CD4+ subsets. In comparison with healthy donors, patients had naive, central memory and Treg TCRB repertoires that appeared more similar.

The germline V gene has CDR1 LNHNV and CDR2 YYDKDF (reference sequence). The CDR3 is 14 residues long. V was cut by 2 bases and J by 2 bases, with 7 bases left in between. Sorted cells reached over 95% purity in every population. The V and J genes are TRBV15 and TRBJ1-5, with a weak D call TRBD1 (5 bases). The sequenced sample was naive CD4+ T cells from blood. The TCR comes from a young woman in good health. The CDR3 DNA follows: TGTGCCACCAGCAGACAGGGTGGCAATCAGCCCCAGCATTTT. This gives the protein CATSRQGGNQPQHF.